This T cell receptor (beta chain) comes out of a study of blood T cell repertoires in COVID-19. The overall study: COVID-19 samples, acute and convalescent, were from the United States, Italy and Spain. Sources were T cells, B-cell-depleted T cells, or PBMCs; the material itself was cDNA or gDNA.

This CDR3 has 17 residues. Germline assignment: CDR1 DFQATT and CDR2 SNEGSKA (reference sequence). V shed 3 bases and J shed 6 bases, with 24 bases lying between them. Original methodology: For nucleated cells, counts were estimated from reference gene primer amplification. Assay: immunoSEQ multiplex PCR; the TCRdb copy retains only in-frame clones and omits some. Clone size and the V and J calls come from that table; the DNA yielded D and trimming. Among some 150,000 clones listed, around 81% were seen once. The chain employs TRBV20-1 and TRBJ2-1; maybe TRBD2 (5 bases). Material for sequencing was peripheral blood. The sequence was collected from a woman between 40 and 55 years old with active or convalescent COVID-19. In DNA form, the CDR3 reads TGCAGTGCTAGTCGCAGCCAGAGACTCCGGGGATCCAATGAGCAGTTCTTC. Translated: CSASRSQRLRGSNEQFF.